This T cell receptor (beta chain) was identified in a study of CD8 T cells in Susac syndrome. Random hexamers primed reverse transcription of about 0.45 to 1 ug RNA. Amplification of TCR beta CDR3 was carried out by immunoSEQ multiplex PCR, which covered 54 Vbeta and 13 Jbeta segments. Using its own MiXCR run on the immunoSEQ multiplex PCR reads, TCRdb lists one record per CDR3 protein. In the table there are roughly 120,000 distinct CDR3 sequences, about 92% of which are singletons. Sequencing of TCR beta was carried out in blood CD8+ and CD4+ T cells. The multiple sclerosis control group comprised treatment-naive patients with stable or active relapsing-remitting disease. Germline CDR1 and CDR2: LNHDA and SQIVND (reference sequence). Deletions cut 5 bases from V and 2 bases from J, with 10 bases between. This CDR3 has 14 residues.

The V gene is TRBV19, the J gene TRBJ2-1; D possibly corresponds to TRBD2 (5 bases). The TCR was taken from a human donor with multiple sclerosis. Specimen: CD8+ T cells from PBMCs. CDR3 loop: CASSASGTYNEQFF. CDR3 in DNA: TGTGCCAGTAGTGCAAGCGGAACCTACAATGAGCAGTTCTTC.